Each of the 7 T cell receptor beta chains below was sequenced from the same sample in a study of blood T cell repertoires in COVID-19. Sequenced by immunoSEQ multiplex PCR; TCRdb stores in-frame clones only, minus some. The sample lists approximately 250,000 clones; 65% to 90% were seen once. Material for sequencing was peripheral blood. The source of these receptors is a man aged 45-60 years with COVID-19, enrolled during active disease.

The chain employs TRBV7-3 and TRBJ2-1; 9 bases are shared with TRBD2. CDR1 and CDR2 (germline): SGHTA, FQGTGA. Trimming took 5 bases from V and 5 from J; bases not matched to a gene: 16. This CDR3 region has 18 residues. CDR3 amino acids: CASSPPRRLSGGNNEQFF. The CDR3 DNA sequence: TGTGCCAGCAGCCCCCCTCGGCGGCTTAGCGGGGGTAACAATGAGCAGTTCTTC.

The CDR3: CASSLWTGLGGLSHEQYF. For the CDR3, the DNA is TGTGCCAGCAGTTTATGGACTGGTTTAGGGGGTTTGAGTCACGAGCAGTACTTC. The rearrangement links TRBV28 to TRBJ2-7; D might be TRBD1 (6 bases). The ends were cut back, 0 bases at V and 5 bases at J, with 23 bases in the middle. Looked up from germline, CDR1 is MDHEN and CDR2 is SYDVKM. CDR3 length equals 18 residues.

The chain recombines TRBV6-6 with TRBJ1-2; 7 nucleotides match TRBD1. CDR3 length: 12 amino acids. Trimming removed 5 bases from V and 6 bases from J; junction bases left unmatched: 3. Germline V gene data show CDR1 as MNHNY and CDR2 as SVGAGI (reference sequence). The CDR3 DNA is TGTGCCAGCAGTAATACAGGGGATGGCTACACCTTC. Its protein is CASSNTGDGYTF.

The chain recombines TRBV3-1 (or the pseudogene TRBV3-2) with TRBJ1-1, with TRBD1 as a possible D gene (6 bases). Germline CDR1 is LGHDT and CDR2 is YNNKEL (reference sequence). The CDR3 is 15 amino acids. V lost 1 base, J lost 8 bases, and 17 bases lay in between. The CDR3 bases are TGTGCCAGCAGCCAAGCGAGGGGGGGAGTGGGCGAAGCTTTCTTT. Its protein is CASSQARGGVGEAFF.

The chain recombines TRBV6-6 with TRBJ2-7, with 8 bases that match TRBD1. The CDR3 is 15 residues long. V trimming: 7 bases; J trimming: 5 bases; junction bases outside the gene matches: 13. Germline CDR1 reads MNHNY; CDR2 reads SVGAGI (reference sequence). The CDR3 nucleotides read TGTGCCAGCACCTTGGGGCGGACAGGGACAAACGAGCAGTACTTC. It specifies CASTLGRTGTNEQYF.

This chain uses TRBV9 with TRBJ1-1; D ambiguous. V shed 0 bases and J shed 4 bases, with 10 bases lying between them. CDR1 is SGDLS and CDR2 is YYNGEE in the germline V gene. This CDR3 comprises 14 residues. The CDR3 DNA reads as TGTGCCAGCAGCGTAGGGCCGGAGATCACTGAAGCTTTCTTT. It translates to CASSVGPEITEAFF.

This clone was counted a single time. This chain joins TRBV18 and TRBJ2-2; TRBD1 matches 7 bases. There are 16 residues in the CDR3. Trimming cost V 1 base and J 1 base; bases outside gene matches: 3. The V gene's germline CDR1 is KGHSH and CDR2 LQKENI. The CDR3, as DNA: TGTGCCAGCTCACCACTAGGGGACAGGAACACCGGGGAGCTGTTTTTT. Amino acids: CASSPLGDRNTGELFF.